This entry concerns a single T cell receptor (beta chain). The antigen remains unidentified. Primers: 60 Vbeta forward and 13 Jbeta reverse. The assay was immunoSEQ multiplex PCR, and TCRdb's table has in-frame clones only and misses some. The repertoire table contains roughly 88,000 clones. The sample belongs to a study of cytomegalovirus exposure and HLA in healthy donors. Per germline, CDR1 MDHEN and CDR2 SYDVKM. V was clipped by 5 bases and J by 6 bases; unmatched bases: 9. This CDR3 contains 16 residues. General study findings and limits: Association of a missense DCLRE1C variant with TCR beta V- and J-gene trimming was reported in a later analysis. Immune exposure was documented only through CMV serostatus.

Input material: PBMCs. The TCR was taken from a man aged 45-65 years in good health and CMV-seropositive. The chain couples TRBV28 to TRBJ2-1, with TRBD1 matching 11 bases. For the CDR3, the DNA is TGTGCCAGCAGTGCTTTCGGACAGGGGGCTGGCAATGAGCAGTTCTTC. Residues: CASSAFGQGAGNEQFF. Combining the CDR3 with reference TRBV28 and TRBJ2-1 gives the whole variable domain DVKVTQSSRYLVKRTGEKVFLECVQDMDHENMFWYRQDPGLGLRLIYFSYDVKMKEKGDIPEGYSVSREKKERFSLILESASTNQTSMYLCASSAFGQGAGNEQFFGPGTRLTVL.